This T cell receptor beta chain was sequenced for a study of Graves' ophthalmopathy and Graves' hyperthyroidism. General study points: Blood also carried most expanded thyroid clonotypes exceeding 0.001 frequency.

RNA transcripts were the source from which TCR beta CDR3 regions were amplified. HTBI primers primed a first-round RT-PCR, and a second-round multiplex PCR followed. One entry per CDR3 protein results from TCRdb running MiXCR on the multiplex PCR reads. Here the sample spans around 1.1 million distinct CDR3 sequences, 36% being singletons. Points on this clonotype: Its antigen is unidentified. A much larger clone differs from this one at a single base, so this may be a read error.

This clonotype was obtained from an adult man with Graves' hyperthyroidism. The specimen sequenced was peripheral blood or thyroid tissue (not recorded which).

In DNA form, the CDR3 reads TGCAGTGCTAGTGTCACCGGGAACTTCCAAGAGGCCCAGTACTTC. This translates into CSASVTGNFQEAQYF. The V call is TRBV20-1, the J call TRBJ2-5; D possibly corresponds to TRBD2 (5 bases). This CDR3 spans 15 amino acids. CDR1 is DFQATT and CDR2 is SNEGSKA in the germline V gene (reference sequence).